The next 30 T cell receptor beta chains were all read from a single sample in a study of blood T cell repertoires in COVID-19. TCRdb keeps only in-frame clones here, not all; method: immunoSEQ multiplex PCR. The sample contains approximately 530,000 clones, around nine tenths of which appear only once. Sequences were obtained from peripheral blood. The receptors come from a woman between 50 and 59 years old with COVID-19, enrolled during active disease.

The chain carries TRBV11-2 and TRBJ1-3; D ambiguous. The V gene lost 2 bases and the J gene lost 0 bases, with 8 bases spanning the gap. The germline V gene encodes CDR1 SGHAT and CDR2 FQNNGV. The CDR3 extends over 15 amino acids. CDR3 residues: CASSLFAYSGNTIYF. In DNA, the CDR3 is TGTGCCAGCAGCTTATTTGCCTACTCTGGAAACACCATATATTTT.

The V and J genes are TRBV3-1 (or the pseudogene TRBV3-2) and TRBJ2-7, with 9 nucleotides matching TRBD2. From germline, CDR1 is LGHDT and CDR2 YNNKEL (reference sequence). Trimming at V came to 3 bases and at J to 1 base, leaving 10 bases not matched to a gene. The CDR3 runs to 17 residues. The CDR3, as DNA: TGTGCCAGCAGCCAGGGGGGGGCTAGCGGGGCATCCTACGAGCAGTACTTC. Its protein product is CASSQGGASGASYEQYF.

The chain has TRBV14 and TRBJ1-1; 7 bases map to TRBD1. Germline V CDR1 and CDR2: SGHDN, FVKESK. The V segment lost 0 bases and the J segment 11 bases; nucleotides outside the gene matches: 6. This CDR3 contains 13 residues. CDR3 in DNA: TGTGCCAGCAGCCAAGATTTGAGGGGGCTCGCTTTCTTT. Its protein product is CASSQDLRGLAFF.

Comment on this clone: This specimen includes other DNA sequences encoding the same CDR3. This sequence joins TRBV5-6 and TRBJ2-1; no definite D call. With 1 base removed from V and 8 bases from J, the gap between germline ends came to 4 bases. This CDR3 is 11 amino acids long. CDR1 and CDR2 from the germline V gene are SGHDT and YYEEEE. The DNA of the CDR3 is TGTGCCAGCAGCTTGATATATGAGCAGTTCTTC. Translation gives CASSLIYEQFF.

About this clone itself: The same CDR3 also results from other DNA sequences found in this sample. The V and J genes are TRBV20-1 and TRBJ1-1; perhaps TRBD1 as D (5 bases). The germline V and J ends were trimmed by 5 bases and 3 bases, with 7 bases remaining between them. There are 11 residues in the CDR3. Germline V lookup: CDR1 DFQATT, CDR2 SNEGSKA (reference sequence). The CDR3 DNA reads TGCAGTGCTCCCAGGGACACTGAAGCTTTCTTT. This gives the protein CSAPRDTEAFF.

The rearrangement links TRBV19 to TRBJ2-7; TRBD1 agrees at 9 bases. The length of the CDR3 is 17 residues. V shed 6 bases, J shed 5 bases, and the junction held 17 bases outside the gene matches. In germline, CDR1 is LNHDA, CDR2 SQIVND (reference sequence). CDR3 in amino acids: CASSNIYRGRIIHEQYF. CDR3 DNA sequence: TGTGCCAGTAGCAACATATACAGGGGGCGCATCATACACGAGCAGTACTTC. Full variable domain (rest looked up from reference TRBV19 and TRBJ2-7): DGGITQSPKYLFRKEGQNVTLSCEQNLNHDAMYWYRQDPGQGLRLIYYSQIVNDFQKGDIAEGYSVSREKKESFPLTVTSAQKNPTAFYLCASSNIYRGRIIHEQYFGPGTRLTVT.

The gene calls are TRBV5-1 and TRBJ2-1; D remains ambiguous. Deletions cut 0 bases from V and 6 bases from J, with 13 bases between. Germline CDR1 is SGHRS and CDR2 is YFSETQ. This CDR3 has 15 amino acids. The CDR3 sequence: CASSLVRNSGNEQFF. Here the CDR3 DNA reads TGCGCCAGCAGCTTGGTTCGGAATTCGGGCAATGAGCAGTTCTTC.

The chain uses TRBV12-3 or TRBV12-4 and TRBJ2-1; D ambiguous. Trimming took off 3 bases at V and 7 bases at J, with 7 bases between the two ends. This CDR3 contains 12 residues. CDR3 sequence reads: CASSFTVNEQFF. Here the CDR3 DNA reads TGTGCCAGCAGTTTTACAGTTAATGAGCAGTTCTTC.

Notes on this clone: The same CDR3 arises from other DNA sequences in this sample as well. V and J are TRBV24-1 and TRBJ2-1; the D gene is possibly TRBD2 (7 bases). V was trimmed by 3 bases and J by 8 bases, leaving 13 bases between them. CDR1 is KGHDR and CDR2 is SFDVKD in the germline V gene. This CDR3 has 14 amino acids. The CDR3 sequence: CATSDGGGGHEQFF. In DNA form, the CDR3 reads TGTGCCACCAGTGATGGAGGGGGGGGCCATGAGCAGTTCTTC.

This clone is a singleton in its sample. The chain employs TRBV9 and TRBJ1-6; the D is unclear. The CDR3 length is 14 residues. V shed 0 bases and J shed 7 bases, with 8 bases lying between them. The germline V gene has CDR1 SGDLS and CDR2 YYNGEE. For the CDR3, the DNA is TGTGCCAGCAGCGTAGGCCAGTTGAATTCACCCCTCCACTTT. Amino acid sequence: CASSVGQLNSPLHF.

The genes are TRBV13 and TRBJ1-2; D might be TRBD1 (5 bases). This CDR3 has 14 residues. Germline loops: CDR1 PRHDT, CDR2 FYEKMQ (reference sequence). Trimming pared 5 bases from V and 7 bases from J, leaving 17 bases between. Here the CDR3 reads CASSRPAGLGGYTF. The CDR3 DNA reads as TGTGCCAGCAGCAGACCCGCGGGGCTAGGTGGCTACACCTTC.

The V and J genes are TRBV3-1 (or the pseudogene TRBV3-2) and TRBJ1-3; 7 positions agree with TRBD1. The CDR3 is 15 amino acids. The ends lost 4 bases at V and 2 bases at J; junction bases unmatched: 5. Germline V gene lookup returns CDR1 LGHDT and CDR2 YNNKEL (reference sequence). CDR3 region: CASSLRQGTGNTIYF. The CDR3, as DNA: TGTGCCAGCAGCCTGAGACAGGGAACTGGAAACACCATATATTTT.

The chain carries TRBV5-6 and TRBJ2-1; weak D call: TRBD2 (6 bases). Germline-derived CDR1 and CDR2 are SGHDT and YYEEEE. V was cut by 2 bases and J by 0 bases, with 9 bases left in between. The length of the CDR3 is 15 residues. For the CDR3, the DNA is TGTGCCAGCAGCTTAGGAGGGAGCTCCTACAATGAGCAGTTCTTC. Translating it yields CASSLGGSSYNEQFF.

The chain combines TRBV12-5 with TRBJ1-1; 7 bases line up with TRBD1. Unmatched junction bases numbered 4, after V lost 3 bases and J lost 6 bases. The CDR3 sequence is 13 residues long. The germline CDR1 and CDR2 sequences are LGHNT and FRNRAP. The CDR3 is CASGFLQGAEAFF. DNA of the CDR3: TGTGCTAGTGGTTTTTTGCAGGGGGCTGAAGCTTTCTTT.

This chain connects TRBV5-4 to TRBJ1-6; 8 nucleotides line up with TRBD1. The germline V gene encodes CDR1 SGHNT and CDR2 YYREEE (reference sequence). This CDR3 has 18 amino acids. The V segment lost 3 bases and the J segment 6 bases; nucleotides outside the gene matches: 14. CDR3 sequence: CASSSPEQGVLGNSPLHF. The CDR3 DNA reads as TGTGCCAGCAGCTCCCCGGAACAGGGGGTACTGGGTAATTCACCCCTCCACTTT. Drawing the rest from reference TRBV5-4 and TRBJ1-6, the complete variable domain is ETGVTQSPTHLIKTRGQQVTLRCSSQSGHNTVSWYQQALGQGPQFIFQYYREEENGRGNFPPRFSGLQFPNYSSELNVNALELDDSALYLCASSSPEQGVLGNSPLHFGNGTRLTVT.

The CDR3 is CASSDRGETQYF. CDR3 bases: TGTGCCAGTAGTGACCGCGGGGAGACCCAGTACTTC. The chain combines TRBV19 with TRBJ2-5; weak D call: TRBD2 (5 bases). Germline lookup yields CDR1 LNHDA and CDR2 SQIVND (reference sequence). This CDR3 region has 12 residues. V shed 5 bases and J shed 5 bases, with 9 bases lying between them.

The chain links TRBV19 to TRBJ2-7; D is perhaps TRBD1 (5 bases). The V and J ends lost 2 bases and 5 bases respectively, with 7 bases between them. Germline lookup yields CDR1 LNHDA and CDR2 SQIVND (reference sequence). This CDR3 is 12 amino acids long. The CDR3 loop reads CASSISGNEQYF. The CDR3 region has the DNA TGTGCCAGTAGTATATCAGGGAACGAGCAGTACTTC. The entire variable domain, with the rest obtained from reference TRBV19 and TRBJ2-7, is as follows: DGGITQSPKYLFRKEGQNVTLSCEQNLNHDAMYWYRQDPGQGLRLIYYSQIVNDFQKGDIAEGYSVSREKKESFPLTVTSAQKNPTAFYLCASSISGNEQYFGPGTRLTVT.

The genes are TRBV10-3 and TRBJ1-4, with a tentative D call TRBD1 (5 bases). V lost 10 bases and J lost 2, with 14 bases in between. CDR3 length equals 14 residues. Germline V gene lookup returns CDR1 ENHRY and CDR2 SYGVKD. The CDR3 sequence: CATGGGTTNEKLFF. As DNA, the CDR3 is TGTGCCACAGGCGGGGGGACCACTAATGAAAAACTGTTTTTT.

To note about this clone: The junction and the germline gene differ at one end; a read error may be behind it. The V call is TRBV7-2, the J call TRBJ2-2; TRBD2 is a possible D gene (6 bases). Germline values: CDR1 SGHTA, CDR2 FQGNSA. The CDR3 has 14 amino acids. CDR3: CASSLGGNAGELFF. The CDR3 DNA follows: TGTGCCAGCAGCCTTGGCGGGAACGCCGGGGAGCTGTTTTTT.

The J gene is TRBJ2-1, the V gene TRBV2; 12 bases fit TRBD2. Trimming removed 11 bases from V and 6 bases from J; junction bases left unmatched: 5. CDR3 size: 13 residues. In germline, CDR1 is SNHLY, CDR2 FYNNEI. CDR3 coding DNA: TGTGCCCTAGCGGGGGGGGTTCGCAATGAGCAGTTCTTC. Its translation is CALAGGVRNEQFF.

V usage is TRBV6-5 and J usage is TRBJ1-6, with 9 bases aligning to TRBD1. Unmatched junction bases numbered 8, after V lost 7 bases and J lost 7 bases. The V gene's germline CDR1 is MNHEY and CDR2 SVGAGI. CDR3 size: 15 residues. The CDR3 protein is CASTKGGTGNSPLHF. DNA of the CDR3: TGTGCCAGCACAAAGGGGGGGACAGGGAATTCACCCCTCCACTTT.

The chain uses TRBV18 and TRBJ2-7, with TRBD2 identical over 12 bases. J was trimmed by 3 bases and V by 5 bases; bases with no gene match: 5. This CDR3 comprises 15 residues. Germline loops: CDR1 KGHSH, CDR2 LQKENI. The CDR3: CASSSGLAGYYEQYF. The CDR3 region has the DNA TGTGCCAGCTCATCCGGACTAGCGGGGTACTACGAGCAGTACTTC.

The chain joins TRBV2 to TRBJ2-1; the D gene is possibly TRBD2 (7 bases). This CDR3 is 15 amino acids long. V lost 0 bases and J 4 bases, leaving 10 bases between the germline ends. The germline gives CDR1 SNHLY, CDR2 FYNNEI. This CDR3 reads CASSEAGGGYNEQFF. The CDR3 bases are TGTGCCAGCAGTGAAGCAGGGGGGGGGTACAATGAGCAGTTCTTC.

This rearrangement joins TRBV3-1 (or the pseudogene TRBV3-2) to TRBJ1-6; D is ambiguous. V was trimmed by 0 bases and J by 6 bases, leaving 12 bases between them. This CDR3 spans 16 amino acids. Germline values: CDR1 LGHDT, CDR2 YNNKEL (reference sequence). CDR3 loop: CASSQELRLSNSPLHF. DNA of the CDR3: TGTGCCAGCAGCCAAGAGCTCAGGCTCTCTAATTCACCCCTCCACTTT.

This chain links TRBV12-3 or TRBV12-4 with TRBJ1-5; D remains unclear. V dropped 3 bases and J dropped 5 bases, with 5 bases sitting between them. CDR3 length: 12 amino acids. This CDR3 reads CASSFYDQPQHF. The CDR3 DNA is TGTGCCAGCAGTTTCTACGATCAGCCCCAGCATTTT.

The chain couples TRBV5-4 to TRBJ2-3; D remains ambiguous. This CDR3 is built from 13 residues. Trimming shortened V by 4 bases and J by 2 bases, and 8 bases separated the two germline ends. Germline-derived CDR1 and CDR2 are SGHNT and YYREEE (reference sequence). The CDR3 loop is CASSLYYTDTQYF. Written as DNA, the CDR3 is TGTGCCAGCAGCCTCTACTACACAGATACGCAGTATTTT.

This chain uses TRBV19 with TRBJ1-1; no clear D. Trimming shortened V by 1 base and J by 3 bases, and 6 bases separated the two germline ends. Germline values: CDR1 LNHDA, CDR2 SQIVND (reference sequence). The CDR3 runs to 13 residues. CDR3 sequence (DNA): TGTGCCAGTAGTATAGGACTGGACACTGAAGCTTTCTTT. As protein: CASSIGLDTEAFF. Drawing the rest from reference TRBV19 and TRBJ1-1, the complete variable domain is DGGITQSPKYLFRKEGQNVTLSCEQNLNHDAMYWYRQDPGQGLRLIYYSQIVNDFQKGDIAEGYSVSREKKESFPLTVTSAQKNPTAFYLCASSIGLDTEAFFGQGTRLTVV.

This chain links TRBV19 with TRBJ1-5; D remains ambiguous. Germline V gene sequence: CDR1 LNHDA, CDR2 SQIVND (reference sequence). The CDR3 sequence is 15 residues long. V was clipped by 5 bases and J by 3 bases, with 14 bases between them. The CDR3 DNA reads TGTGCCAGTAGTTCCTGGGAGTGGGACAATCAGCCCCAGCATTTT. Its translation: CASSSWEWDNQPQHF.

The chain joins TRBV7-2 to TRBJ2-1; possibly TRBD2 for D (5 bases). V gave up 2 bases and J gave up 9 bases, with 20 bases separating them. CDR3 size: 16 residues. The germline V gene encodes CDR1 SGHTA and CDR2 FQGNSA. Here the CDR3 DNA reads TGTGCCAGCAGCTTAAATCGGCCCGGGGTTGGAGGTGAGCAGTTCTTC. Translation: CASSLNRPGVGGEQFF.

The chain links TRBV6-2 or TRBV6-3 to TRBJ2-3, with 8 bases matching TRBD2. V was clipped by 6 bases and J by 8 bases; unmatched bases: 10. From germline, CDR1 is MNHEY and CDR2 SVGEGT. The CDR3 has 14 residues. The CDR3 region is CASSRSGTPGTQYF. The DNA of the CDR3 is TGTGCCAGCAGCCGTAGCGGGACCCCCGGTACGCAGTATTTT.